The 11 T cell receptor beta chains reported below all come from one sample, sequenced in a study of shared clonotypes between healthy human individuals. Repertoires were generated with immunoSEQ multiplex PCR, while TCRdb's copy carries only in-frame clones and drops some. This repertoire shows hundreds of thousands of clones, about 74% found once; its top ten account for about 1.8%. The specimen was memory CD4+ T cells sorted from blood. This sample's subset: CD45RA-negative fraction. The receptors were sampled from a woman aged 25 to 39 in good health.

The V gene is TRBV18, the J gene TRBJ2-2; 12 bases align to TRBD2. V lost 2 bases and J lost 5; bases outside the gene matches: 6. Germline CDR1 reads KGHSH; CDR2 reads LQKENI. CDR3 length equals 17 residues. The CDR3 DNA follows: TGTGCCAGCTCACCAAGACTAGCGGGAGAAGGTACCGGGGAGCTGTTTTTT. Translating gives CASSPRLAGEGTGELFF. Filled out from reference TRBV18 and TRBJ2-2, the complete variable domain reads NAGVMQNPRHLVRRRGQEARLRCSPMKGHSHVYWYRQLPEEGLKFMVYLQKENIIDESGMPKERFSAEFPKEGPSILRIQQVVRGDSAAYFCASSPRLAGEGTGELFFGEGSRLTVL.

CDR3: CSAGTGAQETQYF. The CDR3 DNA sequence: TGCAGCGCCGGGACAGGGGCGCAGGAGACCCAGTACTTC. The chain has TRBV29-1 and TRBJ2-5, with 10 positions matching TRBD1. Germline CDR1 SQVTM, CDR2 ANQGSEA. The CDR3 runs 13 residues. V was clipped by 7 bases and J by 5 bases; unmatched bases: 7.

The chain uses TRBV14 and TRBJ2-7, with 13 nucleotides matching TRBD2. V dropped 4 bases and J dropped 3; count of bases not matched to a gene: 3. Germline CDR1 is SGHDN and CDR2 is FVKESK. CDR3 length: 15 residues. The DNA of the CDR3 is TGTGCCAGCAGCCGAGGACTAGCGGGAGACTACGAGCAGTACTTC. Translating it yields CASSRGLAGDYEQYF.

Comment on this clone: The identical CDR3 is also encoded by other nucleotide sequences in the sample. CDR3 DNA: TGCGCCAGCAGCTTGGAAGGGACTAGCGCCTACAATGAGCAGTTCTTC. As protein: CASSLEGTSAYNEQFF. This chain connects TRBV5-1 to TRBJ2-1, with 10 bases fitting TRBD2. CDR1 SGHRS and CDR2 YFSETQ come from the germline V gene. V shed 0 bases, J shed 2 bases, and the junction held 2 bases outside the gene matches. This CDR3 is built from 16 residues.

This chain connects TRBV5-1 to TRBJ2-5; a weak D match, TRBD2 (5 bases). The CDR3 is 14 amino acids. V lost 5 bases and J 5 bases, leaving 16 bases between the germline ends. CDR1 is SGHRS, CDR2 YFSETQ, per germline. CDR3 DNA: TGCGCCAGCAGTTCCCGGACCTCGGGGGAGACCCAGTACTTC. Translating gives CASSSRTSGETQYF.

CDR3 loop: CASSQAGAVETQYF. CDR3 bases: TGTGCCAGCAGCCAAGCGGGAGCAGTTGAGACCCAGTACTTC. The rearrangement links TRBV4-2 to TRBJ2-5; perhaps TRBD2 as D (6 bases). V was pared by 1 base and J by 5 bases, with 11 bases between. Germline V gene lookup returns CDR1 LGHNA and CDR2 YNFKEQ. CDR3 length equals 14 residues.

CDR3 residues: CASSFHYEQYF. The CDR3 region has the DNA TGTGCCAGCAGCTTCCATTACGAGCAGTACTTC. V and J are TRBV11-2 and TRBJ2-7, with D uncertain. The CDR3 has 11 amino acids. The germline V gene has CDR1 SGHAT and CDR2 FQNNGV. With 3 bases removed from V and 4 bases from J, the gap between germline ends came to 4 bases.

The chain has TRBV30 and TRBJ2-3, with 7 bases matching TRBD2. Per germline, CDR1 GTSNPN and CDR2 SVGIG (reference sequence). The V segment lost 2 bases and the J segment 6 bases; nucleotides outside the gene matches: 8. CDR3 length equals 14 residues. CDR3 in DNA: TGTGCCTGGAGTCCCCCGGGAGGCGGGGATACGCAGTATTTT. Amino acids: CAWSPPGGGDTQYF. Supplemented by reference TRBV30 and TRBJ2-3, the full variable domain reads SQTIHQWPATLVQPVGSPLSLECTVEGTSNPNLYWYRQAAGRGLQLLFYSVGIGQISSEVPQNLSASRPQDRQFILSSKKLLLSDSGFYLCAWSPPGGGDTQYFGPGTRLTVL.

About this clone: At the DNA level, this CDR3 is encoded by other sequences in the same sample as well. The chain couples TRBV29-1 to TRBJ1-1; 9 bases match TRBD1. The CDR3 length is 13 residues. Germline V lookup: CDR1 SQVTM, CDR2 ANQGSEA. The J segment lost 1 base and the V segment lost 6 bases, leaving 3 bases of the junction unmatched. CDR3 DNA sequence: TGCAGCGTAGGGGGACAGGGGAACACTGAAGCTTTCTTT. The encoded protein is CSVGGQGNTEAFF.

This clone was seen a handful of times. The chain has TRBV10-3 and TRBJ1-5; D is undetermined. The CDR3 loop spans 13 amino acids. Trimming removed 6 bases at V and 2 bases at J, with 8 bases between. The germline V gene encodes CDR1 ENHRY and CDR2 SYGVKD. The CDR3 region has the DNA TGTGCCATCAGCGCAGAGGGCAATCAGCCCCAGCATTTT. It is translated as CAISAEGNQPQHF.

This clone was seen at least ten times. The chain links TRBV25-1 to TRBJ1-2; D unresolved. The length of the CDR3 is 14 residues. Trimming took off 2 bases at V and 0 bases at J, with 7 bases between the two ends. Germline loops: CDR1 MGHDK, CDR2 SYGVNS. The CDR3, as DNA: TGTGCCAGCAGTGAACCCGGGACTAACTATGGCTACACCTTC. Its protein is CASSEPGTNYGYTF.